The entry below describes one T cell receptor beta chain. This specimen comes from a study of blood T cell repertoires in COVID-19. Across the study: The origin of the acute and convalescent COVID-19 samples was the United States, Italy and Spain. From T cells, B-cell-depleted T cells, or PBMCs came the material, which was cDNA or gDNA.

There are 14 residues in the CDR3. Germline V gene data show CDR1 as MDHEN and CDR2 as SYDVKM. Trimming cost V 3 bases and J 7 bases, with 12 bases left between them. How the authors handled the data: Nucleated cell number was recorded as an estimate derived from reference gene primer amplification. TCRdb keeps only in-frame clones here, not all; method: immunoSEQ multiplex PCR. That table supplies the V and J calls and clone size; D and trimming were determined from the DNA. This table holds 150,000 to 200,000 clones, approximately 83% found once. The sequencing sample was made of peripheral blood. This clonotype was sampled from a man between 60 and 75 years old with acute or convalescent COVID-19. This chain connects TRBV28 to TRBJ1-4; no clear D. CDR3 sequence reads: CASSFRWGGEKLFF. CDR3 DNA: TGTGCCAGCAGTTTCCGGTGGGGAGGTGAAAAACTGTTTTTT.